This T cell receptor (beta chain) emerged from a study of OX40 agonist ivuxolimab in advanced cancers. Across the whole study: A male proportion of more than 75% was recorded, with mean age approximately 64 years and range about 20 to 90.

CDR3 length: 16 amino acids. Unmatched junction bases numbered 7, after V lost 1 base and J lost 1 base. The germline V gene has CDR1 LGHNA and CDR2 YNFKEQ. Study-level points and caveats: CD4+ and CD8+ T cells in blood underwent clonal expansion by week 6 at 0.1 to 3.0 mg/kg.

Assay used: immunoSEQ multiplex PCR; TCRdb lists only in-frame clones, some missing. The table records fewer than 90,000 clones, around nine tenths of them present only once. Comment on this clone: The antigen is unknown.

Drawing of blood for sampling happened at baseline, at cycle 4 day 1, and at cycle 7 day 1. The sequence was obtained from an adult with an advanced solid tumor such as melanoma, head and neck, liver or kidney cancer. The sample here was CD4+ or CD8+ T cells sorted from blood, taken in a trial of the OX40 agonist ivuxolimab. The genes are TRBV4-2 and TRBJ2-7; TRBD1 matches 7 bases. This CDR3 reads CASSQVGGDRSYEQYF. DNA of the CDR3: TGTGCCAGCAGCCAAGTAGGTGGGGACAGATCCTACGAGCAGTACTTC.